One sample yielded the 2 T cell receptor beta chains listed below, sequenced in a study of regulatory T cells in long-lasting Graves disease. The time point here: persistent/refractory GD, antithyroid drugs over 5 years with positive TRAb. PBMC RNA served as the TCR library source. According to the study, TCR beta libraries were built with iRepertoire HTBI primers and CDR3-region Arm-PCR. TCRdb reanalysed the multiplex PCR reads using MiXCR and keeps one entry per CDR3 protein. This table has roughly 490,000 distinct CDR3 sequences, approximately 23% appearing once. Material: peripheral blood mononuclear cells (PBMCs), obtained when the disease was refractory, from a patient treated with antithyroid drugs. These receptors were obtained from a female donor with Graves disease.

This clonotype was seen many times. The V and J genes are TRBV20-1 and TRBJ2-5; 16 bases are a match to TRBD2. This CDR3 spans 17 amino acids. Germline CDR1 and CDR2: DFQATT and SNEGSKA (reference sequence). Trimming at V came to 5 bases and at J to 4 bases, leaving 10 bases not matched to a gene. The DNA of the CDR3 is TGCAGTGCTCTCGGGACTAGCGGGGGGGTAGGTCTAGAGACCCAGTACTTC. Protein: CSALGTSGGVGLETQYF.

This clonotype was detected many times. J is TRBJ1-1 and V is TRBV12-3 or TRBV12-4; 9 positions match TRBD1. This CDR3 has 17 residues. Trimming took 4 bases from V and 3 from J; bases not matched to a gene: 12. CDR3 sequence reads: CASSSNLYRGRDTEAFF. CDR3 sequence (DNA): TGTGCCAGCAGTTCGAACCTTTACAGGGGGCGCGACACTGAAGCTTTCTTT.